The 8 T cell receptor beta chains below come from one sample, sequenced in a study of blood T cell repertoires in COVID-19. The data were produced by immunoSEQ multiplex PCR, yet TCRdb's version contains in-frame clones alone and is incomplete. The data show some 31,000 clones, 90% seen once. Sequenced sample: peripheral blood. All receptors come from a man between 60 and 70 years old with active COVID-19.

The CDR3 loop is CSVEGGTSEAFF. Here the CDR3 DNA reads TGCAGCGTTGAGGGGGGAACCTCCGAAGCTTTCTTT. This chain joins TRBV29-1 and TRBJ1-1, with TRBD1 as a possible D gene (5 bases). This CDR3 contains 12 residues. The ends were cut back, 3 bases at V and 8 bases at J, with 13 bases in the middle. CDR1 and CDR2 (germline): SQVTM, ANQGSEA.

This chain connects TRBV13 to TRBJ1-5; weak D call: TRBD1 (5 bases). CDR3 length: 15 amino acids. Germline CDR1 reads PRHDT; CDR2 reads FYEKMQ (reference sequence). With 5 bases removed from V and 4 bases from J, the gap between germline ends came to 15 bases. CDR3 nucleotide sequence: TGTGCCAGCAGCGGCGGGGGAATTGGGAATCAGCCCCAGCATTTT. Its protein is CASSGGGIGNQPQHF.

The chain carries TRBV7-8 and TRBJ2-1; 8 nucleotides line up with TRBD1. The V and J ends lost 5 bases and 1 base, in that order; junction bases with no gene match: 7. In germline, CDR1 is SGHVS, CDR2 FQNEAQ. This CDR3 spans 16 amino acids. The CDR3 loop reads CASSGTGTGSYNEQFF. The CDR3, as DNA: TGTGCCAGCAGCGGAACCGGGACAGGATCCTACAATGAGCAGTTCTTC.

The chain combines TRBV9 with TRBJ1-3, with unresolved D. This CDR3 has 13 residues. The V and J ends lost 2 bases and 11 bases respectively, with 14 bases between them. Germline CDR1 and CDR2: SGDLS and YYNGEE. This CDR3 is CASSVGGVEAIYF. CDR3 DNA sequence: TGTGCCAGCAGCGTTGGCGGGGTGGAAGCCATATATTTT.

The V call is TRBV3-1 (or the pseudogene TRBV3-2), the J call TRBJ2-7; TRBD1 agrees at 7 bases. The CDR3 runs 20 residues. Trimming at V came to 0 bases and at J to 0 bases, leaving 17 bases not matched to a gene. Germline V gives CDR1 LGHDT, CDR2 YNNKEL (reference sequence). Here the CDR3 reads CASSQEWGEGGPLGSYEQYF. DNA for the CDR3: TGTGCCAGCAGCCAAGAGTGGGGAGAAGGGGGCCCTTTAGGCTCCTACGAGCAGTACTTC.

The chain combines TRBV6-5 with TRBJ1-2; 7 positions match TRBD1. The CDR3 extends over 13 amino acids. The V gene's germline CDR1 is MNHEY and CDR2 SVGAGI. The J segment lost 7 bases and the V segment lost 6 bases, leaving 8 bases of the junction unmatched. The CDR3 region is CASSLGQEGGYTF. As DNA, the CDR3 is TGTGCCAGCAGCCTTGGACAGGAGGGTGGCTACACCTTC.

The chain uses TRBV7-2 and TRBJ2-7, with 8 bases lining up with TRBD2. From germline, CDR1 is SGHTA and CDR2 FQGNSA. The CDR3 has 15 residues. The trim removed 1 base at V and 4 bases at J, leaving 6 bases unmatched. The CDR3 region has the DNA TGTGCCAGCAGCTTAGGGGCGGGGGGTGCGTACGAGCAGTACTTC. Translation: CASSLGAGGAYEQYF. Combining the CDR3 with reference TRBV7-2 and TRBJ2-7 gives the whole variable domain GAGVSQSPSNKVTEKGKDVELRCDPISGHTALYWYRQSLGQGLEFLIYFQGNSAPDKSGLPSDRFSAERTGGSVSTLTIQRTQQEDSAVYLCASSLGAGGAYEQYFGPGTRLTVT.

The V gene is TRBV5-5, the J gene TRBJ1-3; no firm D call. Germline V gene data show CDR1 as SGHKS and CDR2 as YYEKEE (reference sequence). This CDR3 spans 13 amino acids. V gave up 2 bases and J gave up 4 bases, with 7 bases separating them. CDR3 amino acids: CASSFGPGNTIYF. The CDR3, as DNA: TGTGCCAGCAGCTTCGGTCCCGGAAACACCATATATTTT.